This entry concerns a single T cell receptor (beta chain). Its cognate antigen has yet to be identified. Base-call qualities are not available, and no considerably larger clone is one nucleotide away. The cohort comprised around 31 patients with locally advanced or metastatic urothelial carcinoma treated at Memorial Sloan Kettering on a trial protocol. Peripheral blood mononuclear cells were collected from each patient pretreatment and during treatment, giving between 1 and 8 total time points per patient. The Qiagen DNeasy Blood extraction kit was used to purify genomic DNA from total PBMCs and tumor samples. PBMCs were collected pretreatment and during treatment, and were isolated and stored as previously described. The CDR3 numbers 14 residues from cysteine through phenylalanine. Only CDR3 DNA is held: 42 bases, read in frame from base 1. Sequences SGHTA (CDR1) and FQGNSA (CDR2) are obtained from the germline V gene. V lost 5 bases and J lost 6 bases; the stretch between them is 16 bases long.

Synthetic TCR analog templates were spiked into each PCR so that absolute template abundance could be estimated from read counts. TCRbeta CDR3 regions were amplified from genomic DNA with bias-controlled V and J gene primers using the immunoSEQ assay. Rearranged TCRbeta segments were sequenced at approximately 20X coverage. Turning to the authors' computational methods: Sequencing errors were corrected by clustering and CDR3s were annotated against IMGT to assign V, D and J genes. Downstream analyses used only productive TCRbeta rearrangements, leaving out any out-of-frame or stop-codon sequences. Clonality was computed as one minus Shannon entropy normalized by the log of the number of unique productive sequences. Clones differing between time points or between blood and tumor were identified using Fisher's exact test with Benjamini-Hochberg correction, with an adjusted p below 0.01 applied as the threshold. Drawn from immuneACCESS, this table holds only the in-frame rearrangements with V and J called that TCRdb kept. Clones are partly lost; checked studies trace under half to an unresolved V gene and leave the rest unexplained. V and J calls and clone size are copied from that table; D and trimming were computed from the DNA. A total of about 45,000 clones appear in this sample, approximately 89% of them only once. The ten top clones hold 3.9% of the sample.

This sample is drawn from a study of PD-L1 blockade in urothelial cancer listed by TCRdb under 2017. Describing the broader study: Every patient began therapy at some point between 2013 and 2015 and was given atezolizumab 1,200 mg intravenously every 3 weeks. About 90% of the roughly 29 patients were males with bladder-origin urothelial cancer, and about 65% of the roughly 30 reported a prior smoking history. Patients had an ECOG performance status of 0 or 1 and had received between 0 and 3 prior chemotherapy regimens. Blood samples were analyzed at two time points: 3 weeks after treatment start (second dose) and 6 weeks after treatment start. A median of roughly 140,000 T cells and some 84,000 unique TCRs was obtained from blood samples, and a median clonality of approximately 0.08 was observed. An exploratory multi-omic analysis was conducted of the somatic, immune and clinical correlates of response to PD-L1 blockade with atezolizumab in urothelial cancer. Pretreatment tumor samples and matched peripheral blood, collected serially before and after atezolizumab treatment, underwent TCR sequencing. Durable clinical benefit was defined as a progression-free survival longer than 6 months, and TCR features were additionally tested against progression-free survival and overall survival. In the same patients who had TCR sequencing, pretreatment tumors also underwent whole exome sequencing and RNA sequencing. Roughly 10 patients reached durable clinical benefit, while some 20 patients did not. Around 30 patients had pretreatment blood TCR-seq, about 25 had at least one posttreatment blood collection, and about 25 had tumor TCR-seq.

Results the study describes overall, beyond this receptor: Improved progression-free and overall survival was associated with having pretreatment peripheral blood TCR clonality below the median. Because the sample size was small (n = 29) and many of the analyses were exploratory, the results are meant to be hypothesis-generating. Greater expansion of tumor-associated TCR clones in peripheral blood 3 weeks after the start of treatment was observed in patients with durable benefit (n of about 20, p = 0.022).

This clonotype originated in a man aged 80 or over with urothelial cancer. The material was PBMCs, obtained around atezolizumab (anti-PD-L1) treatment. This sequence uses TRBV7-2 and TRBJ1-2, with an unclear D gene assignment. The nucleotides read TGTGCCAGCAGCGAGAGGCGGGCAGGTGATGGCTACACCTTC. Its amino acids are CASSERRAGDGYTF.